The sequence of this T cell receptor (beta chain) was determined in a study of cytomegalovirus exposure and HLA in healthy donors. Points from the study as a whole: Cytomegalovirus status was reportedly diagnosed by the classifier with high specificity and sensitivity. In a later analysis, common viral pathogens appeared linked to several of the most significant clusters. Being productive about 87% or about 30% of the time was typical of most TCR beta V segments in an earlier analysis.

Researchers ran the PCR with 60 Vbeta and 13 Jbeta primers. In the authors' methods: In a later analysis, some 10 million of approximately 86 million unique beta chains occurred in at least two donors. Clones were sequenced by immunoSEQ multiplex PCR, and TCRdb holds only the in-frame ones, with some missing. That table furnishes V, J and clone size, whereas the DNA furnished D and trimming. The data contain around 150,000 clones, 75% to 80% of them seen just once; the ten biggest clones take up about 1.1%. A remark on this clone: As yet, its antigen is unknown.

The germline V gene has CDR1 MRHNA and CDR2 SNTAGT. The CDR3 loop spans 16 amino acids. V was pared by 2 bases and J by 1 base, with 14 bases between. The chain carries TRBV6-4 and TRBJ1-1; D remains ambiguous. The TCR was taken from a male donor in good health and CMV-seronegative. Sequences were obtained from PBMCs. The CDR3 DNA reads TGTGCCAGCAGTGACCCCCTCAGCGGAGAGAACACTGAAGCTTTCTTT. Its translation is CASSDPLSGENTEAFF.